This TCR beta chain was identified in a study of shared clonotypes between healthy human individuals. Assay: immunoSEQ multiplex PCR; the TCRdb copy retains only in-frame clones and omits some. This table has about 490,000 clones, roughly 85% appearing once. Germline V gene sequence: CDR1 SGHRS, CDR2 YFSETQ. The CDR3 is 14 amino acids. The V gene lost 0 bases and the J gene lost 7 bases, with 13 bases spanning the gap. The genes are TRBV5-1 and TRBJ1-1; D is unclear. The source material was PBMCs. This receptor was identified in a woman in her thirties or forties in good health. Some clones in this sample may be carry-over from other donors' samples. Here the CDR3 reads CASSLEARAREAFF. In DNA form, the CDR3 reads TGCGCCAGCAGCTTGGAGGCTCGGGCCCGTGAAGCTTTCTTT.